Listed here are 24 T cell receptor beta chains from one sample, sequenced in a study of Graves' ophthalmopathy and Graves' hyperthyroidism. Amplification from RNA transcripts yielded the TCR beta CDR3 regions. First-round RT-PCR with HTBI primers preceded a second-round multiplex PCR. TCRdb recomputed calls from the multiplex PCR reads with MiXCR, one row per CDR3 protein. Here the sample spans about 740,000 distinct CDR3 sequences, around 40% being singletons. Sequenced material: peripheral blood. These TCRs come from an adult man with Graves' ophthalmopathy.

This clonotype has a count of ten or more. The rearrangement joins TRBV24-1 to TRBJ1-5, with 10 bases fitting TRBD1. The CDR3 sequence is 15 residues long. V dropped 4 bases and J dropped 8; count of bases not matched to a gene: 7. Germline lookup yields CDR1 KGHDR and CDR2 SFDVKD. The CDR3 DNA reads TGTGCCACCAGTGACGGGACAGGGGCAGGTGAGCCCCAGCATTTT. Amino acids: CATSDGTGAGEPQHF.

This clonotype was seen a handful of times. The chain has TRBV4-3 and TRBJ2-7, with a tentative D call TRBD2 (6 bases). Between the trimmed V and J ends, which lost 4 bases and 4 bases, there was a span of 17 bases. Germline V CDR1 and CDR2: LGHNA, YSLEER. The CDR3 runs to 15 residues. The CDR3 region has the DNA TGCGCCAGCAGCCTGATGAGCGGGCAACGTTACGAGCAGTACTTC. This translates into CASSLMSGQRYEQYF.

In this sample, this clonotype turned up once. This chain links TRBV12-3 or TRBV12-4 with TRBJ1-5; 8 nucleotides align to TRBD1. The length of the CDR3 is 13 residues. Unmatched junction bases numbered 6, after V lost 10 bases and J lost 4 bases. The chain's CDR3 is CANRGDGNQPQHF. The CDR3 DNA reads TGTGCCAACAGGGGGGACGGGAATCAGCCCCAGCATTTT.

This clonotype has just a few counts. The CDR3 spells CSAASTRAGGTEAFF. The CDR3 region has the DNA TGCAGTGCTGCATCGACTCGGGCTGGGGGCACTGAAGCTTTCTTT. The rearrangement uses TRBV20-1 and TRBJ1-1; possible D gene TRBD1, 5 bases. This CDR3 region has 15 residues. V lost 5 bases and J lost 4, with 20 bases in between. Germline V gives CDR1 DFQATT, CDR2 SNEGSKA (reference sequence).

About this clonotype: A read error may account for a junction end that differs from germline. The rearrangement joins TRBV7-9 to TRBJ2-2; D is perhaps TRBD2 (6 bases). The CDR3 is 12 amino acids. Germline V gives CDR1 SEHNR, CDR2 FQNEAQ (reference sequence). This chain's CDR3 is CASSLHSGGLFF. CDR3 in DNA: TGCGCCAGCAGCTTACATTCCGGGGGGCTGTTTTTT.

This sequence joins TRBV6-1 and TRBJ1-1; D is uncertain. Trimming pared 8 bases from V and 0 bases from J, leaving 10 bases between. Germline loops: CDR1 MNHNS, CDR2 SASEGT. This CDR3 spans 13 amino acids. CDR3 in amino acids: CASCTQMNTEAFF. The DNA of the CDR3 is TGTGCCAGCTGCACTCAGATGAACACTGAAGCTTTCTTT.

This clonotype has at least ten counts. The CDR3 here is CSVHLRSPPFTEAFF. CDR3 nucleotide sequence: TGCAGCGTTCACCTCCGCTCACCGCCTTTCACTGAAGCTTTCTTT. The chain uses TRBV29-1 and TRBJ1-1; D not resolved. Trimming removed 5 bases from V and 4 bases from J, with 20 bases in between. Germline CDR1 and CDR2: SQVTM and ANQGSEA. The CDR3 contains 15 residues.

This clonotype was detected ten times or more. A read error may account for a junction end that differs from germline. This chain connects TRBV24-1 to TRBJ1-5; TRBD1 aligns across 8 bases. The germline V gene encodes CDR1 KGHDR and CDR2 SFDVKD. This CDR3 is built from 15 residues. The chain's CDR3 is CASSRTGSSNQPQHF. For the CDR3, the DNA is TGTGCCAGCAGTAGGACAGGGTCAAGCAATCAGCCCCAGCATTTT.

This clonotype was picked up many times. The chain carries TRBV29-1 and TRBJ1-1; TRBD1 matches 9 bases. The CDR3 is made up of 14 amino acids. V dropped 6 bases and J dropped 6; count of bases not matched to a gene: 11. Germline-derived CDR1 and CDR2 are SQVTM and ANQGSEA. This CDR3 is CSVTRTGAASEAFF. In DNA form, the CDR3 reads TGCAGCGTGACCCGGACAGGGGCGGCATCTGAAGCTTTCTTT.

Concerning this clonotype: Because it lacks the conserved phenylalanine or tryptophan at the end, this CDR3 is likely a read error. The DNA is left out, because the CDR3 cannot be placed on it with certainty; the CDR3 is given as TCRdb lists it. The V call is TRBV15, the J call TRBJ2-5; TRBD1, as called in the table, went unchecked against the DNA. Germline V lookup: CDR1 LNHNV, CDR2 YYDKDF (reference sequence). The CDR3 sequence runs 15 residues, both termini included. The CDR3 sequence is CATSRGTAYGYTFGS.

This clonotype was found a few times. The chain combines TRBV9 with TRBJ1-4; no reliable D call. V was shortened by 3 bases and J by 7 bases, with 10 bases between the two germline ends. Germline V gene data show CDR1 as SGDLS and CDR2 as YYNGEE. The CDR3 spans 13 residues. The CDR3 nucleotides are TGTGCCAGCAGCGGGGCCGTGGGTGAAAAACTGTTTTTT. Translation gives CASSGAVGEKLFF.

The CDR3 DNA is TGTGCCAGCAGCGGATATAGCGGGAGTGGCACAGATACGCAGTATTTT. This codes for CASSGYSGSGTDTQYF. This chain links TRBV7-9 with TRBJ2-3; 9 bases align to TRBD2. Looked up from germline, CDR1 is SEHNR and CDR2 is FQNEAQ (reference sequence). V shed 5 bases, J shed 1 base, and the junction held 7 bases outside the gene matches. This CDR3 comprises 16 residues.

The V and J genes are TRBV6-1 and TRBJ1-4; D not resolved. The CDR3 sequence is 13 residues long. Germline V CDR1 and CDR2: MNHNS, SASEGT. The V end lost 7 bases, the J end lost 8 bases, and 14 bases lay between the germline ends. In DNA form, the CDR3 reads TGTGCCAGCACCCGGTCAGGCGGCGAAAAACTGTTTTTT. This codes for CASTRSGGEKLFF.

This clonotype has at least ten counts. The CDR3 loop is CASSPIQGLGTEAFF. For the CDR3, the DNA is TGTGCCAGTAGTCCAATACAGGGTTTAGGCACTGAAGCTTTCTTT. The V call is TRBV19, the J call TRBJ1-1; possible D gene TRBD1, 6 bases. There are 15 residues in the CDR3. Germline V CDR1 and CDR2: LNHDA, SQIVND (reference sequence). Trimming took off 5 bases at V and 4 bases at J, with 17 bases between the two ends.

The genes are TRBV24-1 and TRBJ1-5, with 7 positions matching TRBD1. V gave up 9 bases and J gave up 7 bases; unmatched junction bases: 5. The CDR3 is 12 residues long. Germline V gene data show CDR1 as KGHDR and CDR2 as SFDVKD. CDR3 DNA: TGTGCCACCGGGGCGACAGGGCAGCCCCAGCATTTT. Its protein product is CATGATGQPQHF.

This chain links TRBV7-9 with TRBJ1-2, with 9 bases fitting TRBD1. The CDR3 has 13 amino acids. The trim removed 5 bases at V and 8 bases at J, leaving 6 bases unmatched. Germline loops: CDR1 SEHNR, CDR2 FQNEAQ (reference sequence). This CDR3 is CASSPQGARGYTF. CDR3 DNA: TGTGCCAGCAGCCCACAGGGGGCGCGAGGCTACACCTTC.

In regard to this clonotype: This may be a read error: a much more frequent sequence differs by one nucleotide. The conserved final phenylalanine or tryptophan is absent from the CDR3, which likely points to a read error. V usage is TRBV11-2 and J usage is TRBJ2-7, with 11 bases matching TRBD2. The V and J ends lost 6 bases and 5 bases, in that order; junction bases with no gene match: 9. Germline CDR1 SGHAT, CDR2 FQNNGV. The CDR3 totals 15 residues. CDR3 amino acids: CASSPFSGRADEQYC. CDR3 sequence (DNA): TGTGCCAGCAGTCCCTTTAGCGGGAGGGCGGACGAGCAGTACTGC.

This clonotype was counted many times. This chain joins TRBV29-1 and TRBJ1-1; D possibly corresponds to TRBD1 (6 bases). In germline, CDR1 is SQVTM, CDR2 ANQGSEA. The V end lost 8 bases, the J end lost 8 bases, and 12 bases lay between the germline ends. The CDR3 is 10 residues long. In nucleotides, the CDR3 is TGCAGCTCAGGGGACGAAGAAGCTTTCTTT. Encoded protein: CSSGDEEAFF.

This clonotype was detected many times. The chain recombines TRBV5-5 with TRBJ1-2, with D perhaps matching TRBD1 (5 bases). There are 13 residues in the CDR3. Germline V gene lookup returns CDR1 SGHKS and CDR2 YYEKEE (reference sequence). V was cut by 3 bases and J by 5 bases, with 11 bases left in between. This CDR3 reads CASSSGTDYGYTF. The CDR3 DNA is TGTGCCAGCAGCTCGGGGACGGATTATGGCTACACCTTC.

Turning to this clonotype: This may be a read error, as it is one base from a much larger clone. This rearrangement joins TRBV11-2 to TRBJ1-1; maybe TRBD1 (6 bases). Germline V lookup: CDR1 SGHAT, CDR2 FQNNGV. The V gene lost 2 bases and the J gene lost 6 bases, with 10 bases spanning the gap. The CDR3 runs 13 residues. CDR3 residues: CASSLQGRAEAFF. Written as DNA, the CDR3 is TGTGCCAGCAGCTTACAGGGGAGGGCTGAAGCTTTCTTT.

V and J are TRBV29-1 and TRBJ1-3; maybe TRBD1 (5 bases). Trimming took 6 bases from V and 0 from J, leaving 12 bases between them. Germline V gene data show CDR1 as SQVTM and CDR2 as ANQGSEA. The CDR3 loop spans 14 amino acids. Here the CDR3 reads CSVDLRDSGNTIYF. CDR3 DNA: TGCAGCGTAGATCTCAGGGACTCTGGAAACACCATATATTTT.

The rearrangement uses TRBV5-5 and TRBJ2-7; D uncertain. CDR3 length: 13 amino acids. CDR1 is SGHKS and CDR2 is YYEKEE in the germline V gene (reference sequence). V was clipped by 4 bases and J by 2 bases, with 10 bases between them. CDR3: CASSPSVPYEQYF. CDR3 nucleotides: TGTGCCAGCAGCCCGAGCGTCCCCTACGAGCAGTACTTC.

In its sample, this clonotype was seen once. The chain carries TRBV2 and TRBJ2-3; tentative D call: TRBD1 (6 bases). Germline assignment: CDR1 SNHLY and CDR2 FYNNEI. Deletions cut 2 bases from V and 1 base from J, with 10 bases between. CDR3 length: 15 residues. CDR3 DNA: TGTGCCAGCAGTGAAATGCCAGGGGGCACAGATACGCAGTATTTT. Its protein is CASSEMPGGTDTQYF.

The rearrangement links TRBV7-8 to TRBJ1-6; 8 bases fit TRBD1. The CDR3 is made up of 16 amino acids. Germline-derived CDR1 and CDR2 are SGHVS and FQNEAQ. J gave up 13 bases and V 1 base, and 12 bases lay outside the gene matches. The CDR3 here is CASSLVGQGANQPLHF. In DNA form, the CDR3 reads TGTGCCAGCAGCTTAGTAGGGCAGGGGGCCAATCAGCCCCTCCACTTT.